Each of the 10 T cell receptor beta chains below was sequenced from the same sample in a study of CD8 T cells in ankylosing spondylitis. TCRdb analysed the 5' RACE reads with MiXCR anew, one entry per CDR3 protein. This table holds roughly 440,000 distinct CDR3 sequences, approximately 17% found once. Study outcomes and limitations: It appeared that ankylosing spondylitis blood was characterized by a TCR beta motif of several highly homologous variants.

For these receptors, no antigen is known. Sequenced sample: blood, either unsorted or a sorted T cell fraction (not recorded which). These receptor sequences come from a male donor with ankylosing spondylitis.

V usage is TRBV9 and J usage is TRBJ1-1, with D perhaps TRBD1 (6 bases). Trimming took off 6 bases at V and 1 base at J, with 19 bases between the two ends. The CDR3 extends over 16 amino acids. Germline values: CDR1 SGDLS, CDR2 YYNGEE. Here the CDR3 reads CASTSGVGAGNTEAFF. CDR3 bases: TGTGCCAGCACCTCAGGGGTGGGGGCCGGGAACACTGAAGCTTTCTTT.

This clonotype was counted at least ten times. The J gene is TRBJ2-7, the V gene TRBV28; D is unresolved. From germline, CDR1 is MDHEN and CDR2 SYDVKM. Trimming cost V 3 bases and J 2 bases, with 8 bases left between them. This CDR3 contains 13 residues. The chain's CDR3 is CASSLGIPYEQYF. CDR3 nucleotides: TGTGCCAGCAGTTTGGGGATCCCCTACGAGCAGTACTTC.

CDR3 loop: CASSYWGAQEDGYTF. The CDR3 DNA follows: TGTGCCAGCAGTTACTGGGGGGCTCAAGAGGATGGCTACACCTTC. The chain couples TRBV6-5 to TRBJ1-2, with D possibly matching TRBD1 (6 bases). The ends were cut back, 1 base at V and 6 bases at J, with 15 bases in the middle. Germline V gives CDR1 MNHEY, CDR2 SVGAGI. The CDR3 covers 15 residues.

CDR3 coding DNA: TGTGCCAGCAGCCAGAGTGCTAGCGGGAACATTCAGTACTTC. Protein product: CASSQSASGNIQYF. V is TRBV4-2 and J is TRBJ2-4; 8 bases match TRBD2. Germline-derived CDR1 and CDR2 are LGHNA and YNFKEQ. V trimming: 3 bases; J trimming: 7 bases; junction bases outside the gene matches: 5. This CDR3 contains 14 residues.

The chain recombines TRBV24-1 with TRBJ2-5; 7 bases are shared with TRBD2. CDR1 is KGHDR, CDR2 SFDVKD, per germline. The CDR3 runs to 19 residues. V shed 1 base and J 7 bases; nucleotides not matched to a gene: 20. CDR3 protein: CATSDFSGVRSGDPRTQYF. The CDR3 nucleotides read TGTGCCACCAGTGATTTTTCGGGGGTGAGGAGCGGGGACCCACGGACCCAGTACTTC.

The J gene is TRBJ2-7, the V gene TRBV27; D perhaps matches TRBD1 (5 bases). Germline V gives CDR1 MNHEY, CDR2 SMNVEV (reference sequence). The CDR3 is 15 amino acids. V lost 0 bases and J lost 6, with 15 bases in between. In nucleotides, the CDR3 is TGTGCCAGCAGTTTATCGTGGAATAAGGGGTTCGAGCAGTACTTC. Its protein is CASSLSWNKGFEQYF.

V usage is TRBV4-1 and J usage is TRBJ2-5, with D possibly matching TRBD2 (6 bases). V was cut by 0 bases and J by 7 bases, with 24 bases left in between. Per germline, CDR1 MGHRA and CDR2 YSYEKL. This CDR3 spans 18 amino acids. DNA of the CDR3: TGCGCCAGCAGCCAAGAGGGGTCTACGGGCCGGGAGAGATCGACCCAGTACTTC. Its translation is CASSQEGSTGRERSTQYF.

This clonotype has only a few counts. The CDR3 region has the DNA TGTGCCAGCAGTTTAGCGGCGGGGCTAAGGAGCACCATATATTTT. Encoded protein: CASSLAAGLRSTIYF. The V gene is TRBV27, the J gene TRBJ1-3; TRBD1 might be the D (5 bases). Germline V lookup: CDR1 MNHEY, CDR2 SMNVEV (reference sequence). The V gene lost 2 bases and the J gene lost 9 bases, with 17 bases spanning the gap. CDR3 length equals 15 residues.

The table lists this clonotype with many counts. The genes are TRBV12-3 or TRBV12-4 and TRBJ2-1; 12 bases match TRBD2. This CDR3 is built from 15 residues. J was trimmed by 4 bases and V by 6 bases; bases with no gene match: 4. The CDR3 protein is CASRLGLAGYNEQFF. The CDR3 DNA is TGTGCCAGCAGACTTGGACTAGCGGGGTACAATGAGCAGTTCTTC.

The V gene is TRBV5-5, the J gene TRBJ1-1, with TRBD1 matching over 8 bases. With 0 bases clipped from V and 1 base from J, the junction kept 11 bases outside the gene matches. The CDR3 is made up of 18 amino acids. In germline, CDR1 is SGHKS, CDR2 YYEKEE (reference sequence). The CDR3 region is CASSLVPPRGLGNTEAFF. As DNA, the CDR3 is TGTGCCAGCAGCTTGGTACCCCCCAGGGGGCTAGGGAACACTGAAGCTTTCTTT.